One and the same sample provided the 15 T cell receptor beta chains below, sequenced in a study of CD8+CD57+ T cells in acquired aplastic anemia. Using genomic DNA as the template, TCR beta VDJ and CDR3 profiling was carried out. TCRdb passed the reads through MiXCR, listing each CDR3 protein once. The sample lists 200,000 to 300,000 distinct CDR3 sequences, around 82% occurring once. Individuals selected for sequencing had exhibited CD8+CD57+ cell expansion on flow cytometry. The sequenced sample was sorted CD4+, CD8+, or CD8+CD57+ T cells (not recorded which) from PBMCs. The receptors derive from a human donor with aplastic anemia.

Details on this clonotype: Since the CDR3 does not end with the conserved phenylalanine or tryptophan, this likely comes from a read error. The DNA is left out, because the CDR3 cannot be placed on it with certainty; the CDR3 is given as TCRdb lists it. The chain uses TRBV7-9 and TRBJ2-1; TRBD2, as called in the table, went unchecked against the DNA. Germline V gene lookup returns CDR1 SEHNR and CDR2 FQNEAQ (reference sequence). Including both end residues, the CDR3 is 13 amino acids long. CDR3 region: CASSFGRSGGHDV.

The chain recombines TRBV15 with TRBJ1-2; no definite D call. With 0 bases removed from V and 9 bases from J, the gap between germline ends came to 8 bases. Per germline, CDR1 LNHNV and CDR2 YYDKDF (reference sequence). CDR3 length: 12 amino acids. CDR3 nucleotides: TGTGCCACCAGCAGAGAGCCGGGGAGCTACACCTTC. Its translation is CATSREPGSYTF.

The chain links TRBV7-2 to TRBJ1-1; no firm D call. V was pared by 1 base and J by 3 bases, with 12 bases between. Germline CDR1 reads SGHTA; CDR2 reads FQGNSA. The length of the CDR3 is 15 residues. CDR3 residues: CASSLDVGADTEAFF. CDR3 bases: TGTGCCAGCAGCTTAGATGTAGGTGCGGACACTGAAGCTTTCTTT. Full variable domain (outside the CDR3, taken from reference TRBV7-2 and TRBJ1-1): GAGVSQSPSNKVTEKGKDVELRCDPISGHTALYWYRQSLGQGLEFLIYFQGNSAPDKSGLPSDRFSAERTGGSVSTLTIQRTQQEDSAVYLCASSLDVGADTEAFFGQGTRLTVV.

The J gene is TRBJ2-4, the V gene TRBV5-1; D may be TRBD2 (6 bases). The V end lost 7 bases, the J end lost 7 bases, and 12 bases lay between the germline ends. The V gene's germline CDR1 is SGHRS and CDR2 YFSETQ. The CDR3 covers 12 residues. This CDR3 is CASGRGGNIQYF. Written as DNA, the CDR3 is TGCGCCAGCGGCAGAGGAGGGAACATTCAGTACTTC.

The rearrangement uses TRBV29-1 and TRBJ2-4, with D possibly being TRBD2 (6 bases). CDR1 and CDR2 (germline): SQVTM, ANQGSEA. CDR3 length equals 15 residues. V gave up 5 bases and J gave up 8 bases, with 22 bases separating them. The CDR3 DNA reads TGCAGCGTTACCCGCCGAGGAGGGGAACGGGACATTCAGTACTTC. Translated: CSVTRRGGERDIQYF.

The rearrangement joins TRBV24-1 to TRBJ2-5, with a tentative D call TRBD1 (5 bases). This CDR3 has 15 residues. Trimming pared 3 bases from V and 4 bases from J, leaving 14 bases between. CDR1 and CDR2 (germline): KGHDR, SFDVKD. CDR3 region: CATSDISGIRETQYF. In nucleotides, the CDR3 is TGTGCCACCAGTGATATTTCAGGGATCCGAGAGACCCAGTACTTC.

V is TRBV7-9 and J is TRBJ2-7; D may be TRBD1 (7 bases). In germline, CDR1 is SEHNR, CDR2 FQNEAQ (reference sequence). With 5 bases removed from V and 0 bases from J, the gap between germline ends came to 14 bases. The CDR3 covers 15 residues. CDR3 loop: CASSQGEVFSYEQYF. The CDR3 DNA is TGTGCCAGCAGCCAGGGGGAGGTCTTCTCCTACGAGCAGTACTTC.

Comments on this clonotype: Because the CDR3's place on the DNA is in doubt, the DNA is left out and the CDR3 is given as listed by TCRdb. The CDR3: CASSWGGGSKYAYHF. This sequence joins TRBV7-9 and TRBJ1-5. The CDR3 comprises 15 residues, both ends counted. The germline V gene encodes CDR1 SEHNR and CDR2 FQNEAQ (reference sequence).

The chain is built from TRBV25-1 and TRBJ1-1; 7 positions agree with TRBD1. V was clipped by 0 bases and J by 1 base; unmatched bases: 5. Germline V lookup: CDR1 MGHDK, CDR2 SYGVNS. The CDR3 covers 16 residues. CDR3 sequence reads: CASSEYGGQANTEAFF. The CDR3 coding sequence is TGTGCCAGCAGTGAATACGGAGGACAGGCGAACACTGAAGCTTTCTTT.

About this clonotype: This CDR3 is missing its conserved last phenylalanine or tryptophan, likely due to a read error. The DNA is omitted, as the CDR3 cannot be located on it reliably, and the CDR3 follows TCRdb's listing. The V call is TRBV7-8, the J call TRBJ2-2; the table's D call, TRBD1, has no DNA check behind it. The CDR3 numbers 12 amino acids, ends counted. Germline V gene lookup returns CDR1 SGHVS and CDR2 FQNEAQ. The CDR3 is CASSLVRGADSL.

This clonotype was seen a few times. The chain has TRBV11-1 and TRBJ1-2; D gene unclear. Per the germline V gene, CDR1 is SGHAT and CDR2 is FQDESV (reference sequence). Trimming removed 3 bases at V and 5 bases at J, with 19 bases between. The CDR3 totals 16 residues. Here the CDR3 reads CASSLELNGLVYGYTF. DNA for the CDR3: TGTGCCAGCAGCTTGGAGCTGAACGGGCTCGTATATGGCTACACCTTC.

The V call is TRBV7-9, the J call TRBJ2-1, with 7 bases aligning to TRBD1. Germline-derived CDR1 and CDR2 are SEHNR and FQNEAQ (reference sequence). The CDR3 extends over 14 amino acids. V gave up 2 bases and J gave up 14 bases; unmatched junction bases: 12. DNA for the CDR3: TGTGCCAGCAGCTTAAAGGGGGCAGGCAACGATGAGTTCTTC. This translates into CASSLKGAGNDEFF.

This clonotype was seen only once. This CDR3 fails to terminate in the conserved phenylalanine or tryptophan, so it likely reflects a read error. CDR3 residues: CASSYTGGAPQHY. In nucleotides, the CDR3 is TGTGCCAGCAGCTATACAGGGGGCGCGCCCCAGCATTAT. The chain carries TRBV7-2 and TRBJ1-5; 9 positions match TRBD1. V lost 4 bases and J lost 9; bases outside the gene matches: 4. Germline CDR1 reads SGHTA; CDR2 reads FQGNSA. This CDR3 comprises 13 residues.

V usage is TRBV7-8 and J usage is TRBJ2-3; a possible D gene is TRBD1 (5 bases). The better agreement between TRBJ1-5 and the DNA end casts doubt on the J call. Per the germline V gene, CDR1 is SGHVS and CDR2 is FQNEAQ. The CDR3 spans 13 residues. This CDR3 is CASGDGGTDEQHF. CDR3 in DNA: TGTGCCAGCGGGGACGGGGGAACAGACGAGCAGCATTTT.

The table lists this clonotype with a count of one. The germline gene is not matched at one end of the junction; a read error may be the cause. The chain carries TRBV2 and TRBJ1-1; perhaps TRBD1 as D (5 bases). The CDR3 sequence is 13 residues long. CDR1 and CDR2 from the germline V gene are SNHLY and FYNNEI. This CDR3 reads CASGVGGTDTDYF. The CDR3 DNA is TGTGCCAGCGGGGTTGGGGGTACCGATACGGATTACTTT.